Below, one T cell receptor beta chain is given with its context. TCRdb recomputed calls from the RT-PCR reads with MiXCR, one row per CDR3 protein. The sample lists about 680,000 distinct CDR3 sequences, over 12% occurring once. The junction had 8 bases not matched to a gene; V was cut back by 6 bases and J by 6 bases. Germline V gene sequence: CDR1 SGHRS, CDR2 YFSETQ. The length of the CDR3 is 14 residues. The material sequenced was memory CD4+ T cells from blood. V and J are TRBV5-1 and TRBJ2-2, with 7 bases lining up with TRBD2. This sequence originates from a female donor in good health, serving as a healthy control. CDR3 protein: CASNRRGEAGELFF. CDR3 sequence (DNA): TGCGCCAGCAACCGACGGGGGGAGGCCGGGGAGCTGTTTTTT. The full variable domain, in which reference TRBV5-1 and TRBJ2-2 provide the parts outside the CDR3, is KAGVTQTPRYLIKTRGQQVTLSCSPISGHRSVSWYQQTPGQGLQFLFEYFSETQRNKGNFPGRFSGRQFSNSRSEMNVSTLELGDSALYLCASNRRGEAGELFFGEGSRLTVL.